This passage covers 23 T cell receptor beta chains from one sample sequenced in a study of tumor and adjacent non-tumor tissue in lung cancer. The library came from three nested PCR rounds adapted from ARM-PCR protocols. MiXCR, applied by TCRdb to the multiplex PCR reads, yields one record per CDR3 protein. The sample has approximately 100,000 distinct CDR3 sequences; approximately 82% are singletons. This sample's RNA came from whole unsorted tissue. The sequencing input was lung tumor tissue. The receptor source for this set is a woman aged 60-75 years with non-small cell lung cancer.

About this clonotype itself: One end of the junction does not line up with germline, which may come from a read error. Here the CDR3 reads CASSQPGQVANEEFF. The CDR3 DNA reads TGTGCCAGCAGCCAACCGGGACAGGTGGCAAATGAGGAGTTCTTC. The J gene is TRBJ2-1, the V gene TRBV11-2, with TRBD1 identical over 8 bases. Germline loops: CDR1 SGHAT, CDR2 FQNNGV. The CDR3 runs to 15 residues.

To note about this clonotype: The CDR3 does not close with the conserved phenylalanine or tryptophan, likely indicating a read error. This rearrangement joins TRBV20-1 to TRBJ2-1; either TRBD1 or TRBD2 may fit D (5 bases each). The CDR3 totals 13 residues. Germline-derived CDR1 and CDR2 are DFQATT and SNEGSKA (reference sequence). The CDR3 sequence is CSTRRGQYNEQFL. CDR3 bases: TGCAGTACTAGAAGGGGCCAATACAATGAGCAGTTCTTA.

About this clonotype itself: The CDR3 end shows no conserved phenylalanine or tryptophan, and so a read error is likely. The limits of the CDR3 on the DNA are not certain, so only TCRdb's listed CDR3 is given. The V call is TRBV5-6, the J call TRBJ2-7; the D call TRBD1 from the table was never checked on the DNA. Germline CDR1 and CDR2: SGHDT and YYEEEE. The CDR3 is 11 amino acids long, termini counted. The CDR3 sequence is CASSNGQGGHI.

On this clonotype itself: A much larger clone lies a single base off, so this may be a read error. The chain has TRBV20-1 and TRBJ2-3, with D possibly matching TRBD2 (6 bases). Germline CDR1 and CDR2: DFQATT and SNEGSKA (reference sequence). The CDR3 covers 15 residues. The CDR3 protein is CSAGSGTLDIDMQYF. DNA of the CDR3: TGCAGTGCCGGCTCCGGGACTTTGGACATAGATATGCAGTATTTT.

Worth noting for this clonotype: This could be a read error, since a much larger clone is one nucleotide away. The chain uses TRBV20-1 and TRBJ2-5; 7 bases are shared with TRBD2. The germline gives CDR1 DFQATT, CDR2 SNEGSKA (reference sequence). This CDR3 region has 16 residues. CDR3 nucleotide sequence: TGCAGAGCTAGAGATCCCCAGGCGTGGGGAGGGGAGACCCAGTACTTC. As protein: CRARDPQAWGGETQYF.

For this clonotype: Germline and junction disagree at one end, which may indicate a read error. The V gene is TRBV11-2, the J gene TRBJ2-3; the D is unclear. Germline CDR1 reads SGHAT; CDR2 reads FQNNGV. CDR3 size: 13 residues. CDR3 DNA sequence: TGTACCAGCAGCTTAGAAGCAGGAAATACGCAGTATTTT. Translation: CTSSLEAGNTQYF.

As regards this clonotype: The final CDR3 position lacks the conserved phenylalanine or tryptophan, pointing to a likely read error. No DNA is shown, since the ends of the CDR3 on it are uncertain; the CDR3 is the one TCRdb lists. The chain has TRBV4-3 and TRBJ1-3. The CDR3 contains 16 residues when both ends are counted. Germline loops: CDR1 LGHNA, CDR2 YSLEER. The CDR3 here is CASSQEYRTSGNTINL.

This clonotype was observed many times. The chain recombines TRBV20-1 with TRBJ1-5; unclear D gene. CDR1 DFQATT and CDR2 SNEGSKA come from the germline V gene (reference sequence). V was trimmed by 3 bases and J by 0 bases, leaving 15 bases between them. The CDR3 is 16 residues long. CDR3 nucleotides: TGCAGTGCTAGCCGGGCCGAAGGGCGTAGCAATCAGCCCCAGCATTTT. Its protein is CSASRAEGRSNQPQHF.

A remark on this clonotype: At one end, the junction sequence differs from germline, possibly due to a read error. The CDR3: CVSRDHIQYF. DNA for the CDR3: TGTGTCAGCAGGGATCACATTCAGTACTTC. This chain connects TRBV6-2 or TRBV6-3 to TRBJ2-4; tentatively, D is TRBD1 (5 bases). The CDR3 is 10 amino acids. Germline V CDR1 and CDR2: MNHEY, SVGEGT.

This chain joins TRBV6-6 and TRBJ2-7, with D maybe TRBD2 (5 bases). The V end lost 9 bases, the J end lost 4 bases, and 22 bases lay between the germline ends. The CDR3 contains 15 residues. The germline gives CDR1 MNHNY, CDR2 SVGAGI (reference sequence). The CDR3 protein is CASSRQRGRDYEQYF. The CDR3, as DNA: TGTGCCAGTAGTCGCCAGAGAGGGAGAGATTACGAGCAGTACTTC.

With respect to this clonotype: The junction departs from germline at one end; a sequencing error may be responsible. The chain recombines TRBV6-6 with TRBJ2-2, with D tentatively TRBD1 or TRBD2 (5 bases each). The CDR3 extends over 14 amino acids. In germline, CDR1 is MNHNY, CDR2 SVGAGI (reference sequence). Here the CDR3 DNA reads TGTACCACCAGGGCAGACGAGAACATCGGGGAGCTGTTGTTT. Translation gives CTTRADENIGELLF.

In the case of this clonotype: This could be a read error, since a much larger clone is one nucleotide away. J is TRBJ1-6 and V is TRBV20-1; no reliable D call. The CDR3 spans 16 residues. The germline V gene encodes CDR1 DFQATT and CDR2 SNEGSKA (reference sequence). The CDR3 DNA is TGCAGTGCTTTCTCAACCCCTGACCACTATAATTCACCCCTCCGCTTT. Protein product: CSAFSTPDHYNSPLRF.

A note on this clonotype: Without the conserved terminal phenylalanine or tryptophan, this CDR3 likely stems from a read error. Because the CDR3's place on the DNA is in doubt, the DNA is left out and the CDR3 is given as listed by TCRdb. This chain links TRBV5-5 with TRBJ2-3; TRBD1 was called by the table and not checked on the DNA. The germline gives CDR1 SGHKS, CDR2 YYEKEE (reference sequence). With termini counted, the CDR3 has 16 amino acids. CDR3 sequence: CASSLWRGGGTDTHYP.

Concerning this clonotype: Germline and junction disagree at one end, which may indicate a read error. The V call is TRBV6-5, the J call TRBJ2-7; D remains unclear. The germline V gene encodes CDR1 MNHEY and CDR2 SVGAGI. This CDR3 region has 13 residues. CDR3 region: CASSYGASYEQNF. CDR3 sequence (DNA): TGTGCCAGCAGTTACGGCGCGTCCTACGAGCAGAACTTC.

The rearrangement uses TRBV28 and TRBJ1-5; D perhaps matches TRBD1 (5 bases). The CDR3 has 15 amino acids. Germline loops: CDR1 MDHEN, CDR2 SYDVKM. The germline V and J ends were trimmed by 6 bases and 4 bases, with 16 bases remaining between them. The CDR3 nucleotides are TGTGCCAGCAGCCCCGTGAAGGGGAATAATCAGCCCCAGCATTTT. It is translated as CASSPVKGNNQPQHF. The full variable domain, in which reference TRBV28 and TRBJ1-5 provide the parts outside the CDR3, is DVKVTQSSRYLVKRTGEKVFLECVQDMDHENMFWYRQDPGLGLRLIYFSYDVKMKEKGDIPEGYSVSREKKERFSLILESASTNQTSMYLCASSPVKGNNQPQHFGDGTRLSIL.

This clonotype has only one observation. The chain links TRBV11-2 to TRBJ2-2; a weak D match, TRBD1 (6 bases). Trimming cost V 4 bases and J 1 base, with 7 bases left between them. The CDR3 is made up of 14 amino acids. CDR1 is SGHAT and CDR2 is FQNNGV in the germline V gene. Written as DNA, the CDR3 is TGTGCCAGCAGCTCGGGACAGAACACCGGGGAGCTGTTTTTT. This encodes CASSSGQNTGELFF.

Note on this clonotype: A much larger clone lies one base from this, so it may be a read error. The chain carries TRBV20-1 and TRBJ2-1; tentatively, D is TRBD2 (7 bases). The CDR3 extends over 14 amino acids. Germline V gene lookup returns CDR1 DFQATT and CDR2 SNEGSKA (reference sequence). The CDR3 protein is CSAGGGHGDNKQFF. DNA of the CDR3: TGCAGTGCGGGGGGGGGACACGGCGACAATAAGCAGTTCTTC.

This clonotype showed up many times. V gene TRBV20-1 combines with J gene TRBJ1-1, with D possibly being TRBD1 (6 bases). Germline V gives CDR1 DFQATT, CDR2 SNEGSKA (reference sequence). The CDR3 is made up of 13 amino acids. The V end was cut by 0 bases, the J end by 1 base, with 6 bases between. The CDR3 DNA is TGCAGTGCTAGAGAGGGGGCGAACACTGAAGCTTTCTTT. It translates to CSAREGANTEAFF.

For this clonotype: Without the conserved terminal phenylalanine or tryptophan, this CDR3 likely stems from a read error. This chain connects TRBV11-1 to TRBJ2-2; 12 bases are a match to TRBD2. The CDR3 sequence is 17 residues long. The germline V gene has CDR1 SGHAT and CDR2 FQDESV (reference sequence). The CDR3 loop reads CVSSPRLAGESTGKLFC. As DNA, the CDR3 is TGTGTCAGCAGCCCGCGACTAGCGGGAGAATCCACCGGGAAGCTGTTTTGT.

Comment on this clonotype: Germline and junction disagree at one end, which may indicate a read error. The V call is TRBV11-2, the J call TRBJ1-2; D remains unclear. This CDR3 is built from 13 residues. Germline CDR1 reads SGHAT; CDR2 reads FQNNGV. The CDR3 loop reads CANSVDRLAGYTF. CDR3 nucleotide sequence: TGTGCCAACAGCGTGGATCGTTTAGCGGGGTACACATTC. Drawing the rest from reference TRBV11-2 and TRBJ1-2, the complete variable domain is EAGVAQSPRYKIIEKRQSVAFWCNPISGHATLYWYQQILGQGPKLLIQFQNNGVVDDSQLPKDRFSAERLKGVDSTLKIQPAKLEDSAVYLCANSVDRLAGYTFGSGTRLTVV.

This clonotype was seen at least ten times. The J gene is TRBJ2-7, the V gene TRBV12-3 or TRBV12-4; TRBD2 might be the D (5 bases). Trimming pared 5 bases from V and 3 bases from J, leaving 11 bases between. The CDR3 extends over 13 amino acids. The CDR3 sequence: CASSEGLLYEQYF. Here the CDR3 DNA reads TGTGCCAGCAGTGAGGGTTTACTCTACGAGCAGTACTTC.

This clonotype showed up just a few times. The genes are TRBV30 and TRBJ1-1, with D unresolved. The CDR3 is made up of 12 amino acids. The germline V and J ends were trimmed by 1 base and 5 bases, with 8 bases remaining between them. Germline CDR1 reads GTSNPN; CDR2 reads SVGIG (reference sequence). The CDR3, as DNA: TGTGCCTGGAGTGAGATGGGAACTGAAGCTTTCTTT. The encoded protein is CAWSEMGTEAFF.

Remarks on this clonotype: One end of the junction fails to match germline, which may point to a read error. The CDR3 spells CASSSGISYNEQFF. The CDR3 nucleotides are TGCGCCAGCAGTAGTGGGATCTCCTACAATGAGCAATTCTTC. The chain is built from TRBV10-2 and TRBJ2-1; D ambiguous. Germline assignment: CDR1 WSHSY and CDR2 SAAADI. The CDR3 has 14 amino acids.